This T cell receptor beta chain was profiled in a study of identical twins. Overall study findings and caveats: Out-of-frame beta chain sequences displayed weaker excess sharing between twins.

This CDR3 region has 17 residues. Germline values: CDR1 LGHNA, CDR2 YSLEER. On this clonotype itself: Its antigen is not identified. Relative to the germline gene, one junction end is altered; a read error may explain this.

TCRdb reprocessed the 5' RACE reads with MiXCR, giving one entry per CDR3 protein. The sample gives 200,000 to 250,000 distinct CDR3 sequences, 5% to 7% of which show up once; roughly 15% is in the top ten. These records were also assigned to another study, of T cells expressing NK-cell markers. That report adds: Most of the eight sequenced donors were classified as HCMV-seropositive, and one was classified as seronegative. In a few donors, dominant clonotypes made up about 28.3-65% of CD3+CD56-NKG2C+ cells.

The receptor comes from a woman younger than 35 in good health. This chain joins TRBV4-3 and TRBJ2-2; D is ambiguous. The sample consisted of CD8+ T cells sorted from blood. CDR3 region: CAGSQETLRTNTGELFF. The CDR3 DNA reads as TGCGCCGGCAGCCAAGAAACACTTCGTACGAACACCGGGGAGCTGTTTTTT.